The clone carrying this T cell receptor (beta chain) has just a few counts. Antigen specificity is unknown. Trimming pared 1 base from V and 5 bases from J, leaving 8 bases between. This CDR3 spans 13 amino acids. Alongside a J-beta primer mix, a sample-barcoded 5' primer served in a second PCR lasting about 7 to 12 cycles. Each CDR3 protein gets one entry after TCRdb re-called the 5' RACE reads with MiXCR. Among roughly 1.5 million distinct CDR3 sequences, approximately 43% were seen once, and the ten largest hold about 3.8%. The sample is drawn from a study of blood T cells in healthy people across ages. Points from the study as a whole: Any changes in expanded clonotypes were possibly confounded, as donor CMV status remained unknown. Older age coincided with a roughly linear decline in TCR beta diversity per million T cells. Strong correlation existed between TCR beta diversity and naive T cell percentage.

The receptor was derived from a woman aged 18-29 years in good health. Input material: blood. The chain carries TRBV12-3 or TRBV12-4 and TRBJ2-5; D ambiguous. The CDR3 reads CASSLVQWETQYF. The CDR3 DNA is TGTGCCAGCAGTTTAGTGCAGTGGGAGACCCAGTACTTC.